This passage covers 8 T cell receptor beta chains from one sample sequenced in a study of OX40 agonist ivuxolimab in advanced cancers. Measured with immunoSEQ multiplex PCR; TCRdb has only the in-frame clones, and not every one. This table holds about 91,000 clones, 80% to 90% found once. This specimen was CD4+ or CD8+ T cells sorted from blood, taken in a trial of the OX40 agonist ivuxolimab. These receptors all come from an adult with an advanced solid tumor such as melanoma, head and neck, liver or kidney cancer.

The chain couples TRBV6-1 to TRBJ2-7, with 12 bases matching TRBD1. CDR3 length: 16 amino acids. The V gene's germline CDR1 is MNHNS and CDR2 SASEGT. V lost 2 bases, J lost 5 bases, and 7 bases stayed unmatched. The CDR3 protein is CASSESWGQGAHEQYV. The CDR3 bases are TGTGCCAGCAGTGAAAGTTGGGGACAGGGGGCCCACGAGCAGTACGTC.

The chain carries TRBV9 and TRBJ2-2; 8 nucleotides line up with TRBD1. The CDR3 has 15 residues. Trimming removed 2 bases from V and 4 bases from J; junction bases left unmatched: 4. Germline V CDR1 and CDR2: SGDLS, YYNGEE. The CDR3 DNA reads as TGTGCCAGCAGCGTTACAGGGGGGATCACCGGGGAGCTGTTTTTT. Amino acids: CASSVTGGITGELFF.

This chain joins TRBV6-5 and TRBJ1-1; 9 bases align to TRBD1. The junction had 8 bases not matched to a gene; V was cut back by 5 bases and J by 4 bases. CDR1 and CDR2 from the germline V gene are MNHEY and SVGAGI. The length of the CDR3 is 15 residues. The CDR3 protein is CASSPLGQGGTEAFF. The DNA for the CDR3 is TGTGCCAGCAGTCCCCTGGGACAGGGTGGCACTGAAGCTTTCTTT.

The chain couples TRBV6-5 to TRBJ2-7; D uncertain. CDR1 MNHEY and CDR2 SVGAGI come from the germline V gene. V dropped 4 bases and J dropped 3 bases, with 13 bases sitting between them. The CDR3 length is 14 residues. CDR3 sequence reads: CASSLGSNFYEQYF. DNA for the CDR3: TGTGCCAGCAGTTTGGGCAGTAATTTCTACGAGCAGTACTTC.

This rearrangement joins TRBV7-9 to TRBJ2-1; D call uncertain. The germline V and J ends were trimmed by 0 bases and 5 bases, with 5 bases remaining between them. The germline V gene encodes CDR1 SEHNR and CDR2 FQNEAQ (reference sequence). The CDR3 covers 13 residues. In DNA form, the CDR3 reads TGTGCCAGCAGCTTAGCCGGAGACAATGAGCAGTTCTTC. This encodes CASSLAGDNEQFF.

With regard to this clone: A junction boundary mismatches the germline segment, possibly from a read error. The rearrangement joins TRBV5-4 to TRBJ2-5; D gene unclear. Germline values: CDR1 SGHNT, CDR2 YYREEE (reference sequence). The CDR3 has 14 residues. The CDR3 is CANSLVGVQETQYF. The CDR3 bases are TGTGCCAACAGCTTGGTTGGGGTCCAAGAGACCCAGTACTTC.

This chain links TRBV2 with TRBJ2-5; 14 nucleotides line up with TRBD2. The CDR3 runs to 18 residues. In germline, CDR1 is SNHLY, CDR2 FYNNEI. The J segment lost 5 bases and the V segment lost 4 bases, leaving 12 bases of the junction unmatched. CDR3 nucleotides: TGTGCCAGCAGTGGAAATTGGGGACTAGCGGGAGTCAGGGAGACCCAGTACTTC. Translated: CASSGNWGLAGVRETQYF.

V gene TRBV5-1 combines with J gene TRBJ1-1; TRBD1 is a possible D gene (5 bases). Germline V gene lookup returns CDR1 SGHRS and CDR2 YFSETQ. This CDR3 has 13 residues. The V gene lost 4 bases and the J gene lost 0 bases, with 7 bases spanning the gap. The DNA for the CDR3 is TGCGCCAGCAGCGACAGACTGAACACTGAAGCTTTCTTT. It specifies CASSDRLNTEAFF.